This TCR beta chain was profiled in a study of T cell responses to AZD1222 COVID-19 vaccine. Study observations and caveats: Spike-specific TCR breadth and depth both grew after two AZD1222 doses.

Sequenced by immunoSEQ multiplex PCR; TCRdb stores in-frame clones only, minus some. Among some 130,000 clones listed, approximately 80% were seen once. With respect to this clone: Its antigen is unidentified.

Germline V gene lookup returns CDR1 SGHTA and CDR2 FQGTGA. After removal of 3 bases from V and 2 bases from J, the junction contained 2 bases not matched to a gene. CDR3 length: 14 amino acids. Sequenced material: peripheral blood, taken on day 0 of AZD1222 vaccination. This TCR was sampled from an adult in good health. The rearrangement joins TRBV7-3 to TRBJ2-7; 9 bases fit TRBD1. In DNA form, the CDR3 reads TGTGCCAGCAGCTTGGACAGGGGCCCCTACGAGCAGTACTTC. It translates to CASSLDRGPYEQYF.